The rows below give T cell receptor beta chains drawn from one sample of a study of T cells in Graves' hyperthyroidism and ophthalmopathy. TCRdb analysed the multiplex PCR reads with MiXCR anew, one entry per CDR3 protein. The table has around 620,000 distinct CDR3 sequences, 12% to 15% seen once. Sequenced material: blood. Every receptor here comes from a woman aged 18-29 years with Graves' ophthalmopathy. The CDR3 runs from the conserved cysteine through the conserved F or W. The D gene is left open where the match is weak. Size is stated for part of the rows, as once, few or many counts, or as a class when the clone is expanded.

DNA | CDR3 | J | size | D | V
TGCAGTGCCGTCCTCGGGACAGAAGTATATGGCTACACCTTC | CSAVLGTEVYGYTF | TRBJ1-2 | many | TRBD1 | TRBV20-1
TGTGCCAGTAGTATCTGGACAGACTACGAGCAGTACTTC | CASSIWTDYEQYF | TRBJ2-7 | - | - | TRBV19
TGTGCTAGTGATCGGGCAGGGGGGTCCTACGAGCAGTACTTC | CASDRAGGSYEQYF | TRBJ2-7 | - | - | TRBV12-5
TGTGCCAGCAGTTTAGGGGAGAATCAGCCCCAGCATTTT | CASSLGENQPQHF | TRBJ1-5 | many | - | TRBV28
TGTGCCAGCAGTGACGTCCCGGGACAGGGTTCTTTGGCTAATGAAAAACTGTTTTTT | CASSDVPGQGSLANEKLFF | TRBJ1-4 | many | TRBD1 | TRBV6-1
TGTGCCAGCAGCTCATTAGGCACAGATACGCAGTATTTT | CASSSLGTDTQYF | TRBJ2-3 | many | - | TRBV7-9
TGTGCCAGCAGGGATTCACAGGGGGCGCCCTACAATGAGCAGTTCTTC | CASRDSQGAPYNEQFF | TRBJ2-1 | few | TRBD1 | TRBV6-2/TRBV6-3
TGTGCCAGCAGGGGAGGAGCGGGAGATGGCTACGAGCAGTACTTC | CASRGGAGDGYEQYF | TRBJ2-7 | many | TRBD2 | TRBV28
TGTGCCAGTAGCCGGGGACAGGGGGCGAAAGGGGCCTACGGCTACACCTTC | CASSRGQGAKGAYGYTF | TRBJ1-2 | - | TRBD1 | TRBV19
TGTGCCAGCATCGCACCCCGGGCAGGGGGTAGGCCCTGGAGAGGGGCCAACGTCCTGACTTTC | CASIAPRAGGRPWRGANVLTF | TRBJ2-6 | many | TRBD1 | TRBV7-9
TGTGCCAGCAGTGACGGAGGTTGGGTGCAAGAGACCCAGTACTTC | CASSDGGWVQETQYF | TRBJ2-5 | many | - | TRBV2
TGTGCCAGTAGTCCCTCCCCCGGGCCCAGCAATCAGCCCCAGCATTTT | CASSPSPGPSNQPQHF | TRBJ1-5 | - | - | TRBV19
TGTGCCAGCAGCCTTACCCAGTTGGGGCGTTATAGTGTCGGGGAGCTGTTTTTT | CASSLTQLGRYSVGELFF | TRBJ2-2 | many | - | TRBV12-3/TRBV12-4
TGTGCCAGCGGCAGACAGGGGGCGAATCAGCCCCAGCATTTT | CASGRQGANQPQHF | TRBJ1-5 | many | TRBD1 | TRBV27
TGTGCCAGCAGCTTAGTGCAGGGGGCTATCACTGAAGCTTTCTTT | CASSLVQGAITEAFF | TRBJ1-1 | - | TRBD1 | TRBV7-2
TGTGCCAGCAGTCCCTACTTGTTGGGAGCGGGAGGGCTTTACGAGCAGTACTTC | CASSPYLLGAGGLYEQYF | TRBJ2-7 | - | TRBD2 | TRBV3-1
TGTGCCAGCAACCGGGACAACGACTTCCAAGAGACCCAGTACTTC | CASNRDNDFQETQYF | TRBJ2-5 | many | - | TRBV7-2
TGTGCCAGCAGGCGGGGGGCAGGGGAAAAACTGTTTTTT | CASRRGAGEKLFF | TRBJ1-4 | many | - | TRBV2
TGCAGTGCTAGGGCCCCCCTAGCGGAGACATCCTACGAGCAGTACTTC | CSARAPLAETSYEQYF | TRBJ2-7 | - | TRBD2 | TRBV20-1
TGTGCCAGCAGCTTAGTATCCGGGACCCGGGGGCCAGATACGCAGTATTTT | CASSLVSGTRGPDTQYF | TRBJ2-3 | few | - | TRBV7-2
TGTGCCACCAGTGACGGGGGCACCTGGCCCCAGCATTTT | CATSDGGTWPQHF | TRBJ1-5 | - | - | TRBV24-1
TGTGCCAGCAGTTTAGCCGCGGGGACCGAGCAGTACTTC | CASSLAAGTEQYF | TRBJ2-7 | many | - | TRBV12-3/TRBV12-4
TGTGCCAGCAGTCCTCTAGCGGGAGTTGGAACAGATACGCAGTATTTT | CASSPLAGVGTDTQYF | TRBJ2-3 | many | TRBD2 | TRBV12-3/TRBV12-4
TGTGCCAGCACCCGGCTCGTGGTAGCGGGAGACAATGAGCAGTTCTTC | CASTRLVVAGDNEQFF | TRBJ2-1 | many | TRBD2 | TRBV2
TGTGCCAGCAGCTACCCGGGACAGGGCCCCTACGAGCAGTACTTC | CASSYPGQGPYEQYF | TRBJ2-7 | - | TRBD1 | TRBV11-1
TGCAGTGCCCCGGGACTAGCGGGAGAGTACCAAGAGACCCAGTACTTC | CSAPGLAGEYQETQYF | TRBJ2-5 | many | TRBD2 | TRBV20-1
TGTGCTAGTGGAGACGGGACAGGAGGGAAAGAGACCCAGTACTTC | CASGDGTGGKETQYF | TRBJ2-5 | many | TRBD1 | TRBV12-5
TGTGCCACCAGCAGAGTTCCCCCATATAGCGGGAGTTTCAATGAGCAGTTCTTC | CATSRVPPYSGSFNEQFF | TRBJ2-1 | - | TRBD2 | TRBV15
TGTGCCAGCCGGATTATAAGGCCATCATATAATTCACCCCTCCACTTT | CASRIIRPSYNSPLHF | TRBJ1-6 | few | - | TRBV6-2/TRBV6-3
TGTGCCAGCTCGCTAGGACAGGGTAGTGAAGCGCCCCAGCATTTT | CASSLGQGSEAPQHF | TRBJ1-5 | few | TRBD1 | TRBV18
TGTGCCAGCAGTTGGGGAGCGGTAATAGCCAAAAACATTCAGTACTTC | CASSWGAVIAKNIQYF | TRBJ2-4 | - | - | TRBV5-6
TGTGCCAGCAGTCGAGACGGCGGCTCCTACAATGGGCAGTTCTTC | CASSRDGGSYNGQFF | TRBJ2-1 | few | - | TRBV6-4
TGTGCCAGCAGCTTACTACCGGGACTAGCGGGAGGGGGCTCCTACGAGCAGTACTTC | CASSLLPGLAGGGSYEQYF | TRBJ2-7 | many | TRBD2 | TRBV7-2
TGCGCCAGCAGCTTGGCCCCGGGATCGAGCAATCAGCCCCAGCATTTT | CASSLAPGSSNQPQHF | TRBJ1-5 | few | - | TRBV5-1
TGTGCCAGCAGCTTAGTGGCCGGTCTGCACAATGAGCAGTTCTTC | CASSLVAGLHNEQFF | TRBJ2-1 | many | - | TRBV11-3
TGTGCCAGCAGCCAAGCCACAGGGAACACTGAAGCTTTCTTT | CASSQATGNTEAFF | TRBJ1-1 | few | - | TRBV4-2
TGTGCCAGCAGCCCGAGGACAGGTCGTCCAGGTGAAAAACTGTTTTTT | CASSPRTGRPGEKLFF | TRBJ1-4 | few | TRBD1 | TRBV7-2
TGCGCCAGCAGCCAATCGGGAGGGGCCACCTACGAGCAGTACTTC | CASSQSGGATYEQYF | TRBJ2-7 | many | TRBD2 | TRBV4-1
TGTGCCAGCAGCCTCGGACTAGCGGTGGCTGGCGGGGAGCTGTTTTTT | CASSLGLAVAGGELFF | TRBJ2-2 | many | TRBD2 | TRBV3-1
TGTGCCAGCAGCCCGGGACTAGCGGGAGAAGAGACCCAGTACTTC | CASSPGLAGEETQYF | TRBJ2-5 | many | TRBD2 | TRBV5-4
TGTGCCTGGAGTACAACAGGGGATGGCCCCCAGCATTTT | CAWSTTGDGPQHF | TRBJ1-5 | many | TRBD1 | TRBV30
TGTGCCGGCAGCTTCCAGGGATACCTAGCGGGAGTAACGGAACAGTACTTC | CAGSFQGYLAGVTEQYF | TRBJ2-7 | - | TRBD2 | TRBV11-1
TGTGCCAGCAGCCAGTCGCCGGAGGCCATAGCCAAAAACATTCAGTACTTC | CASSQSPEAIAKNIQYF | TRBJ2-4 | - | - | TRBV4-2
TGTGCCAGCAGTTTAGCGGGACAACACGGCTACACCTTC | CASSLAGQHGYTF | TRBJ1-2 | many | - | TRBV28
TGCAGCGTTGAACGGACAGGGAACGGGGAGACCCAGTACTTC | CSVERTGNGETQYF | TRBJ2-5 | many | TRBD1 | TRBV29-1
TGTGCCACCAGTGTTTCGGTTTCCTACAATGAGCAGTACTTC | CATSVSVSYNEQYF | TRBJ2-7 | - | - | TRBV24-1
TGCAGTGCTAGAGATGTAAGGGGAGGGGACACAGATACGCAGTATTTT | CSARDVRGGDTDTQYF | TRBJ2-3 | many | TRBD2 | TRBV20-1
TGTGCCAGCAGCTTAGGAACCCACAGGGGGGGGCCCCGTTCACCCGTTTCGGCACAGATTGGGCAGTTCTTC | CASSLGTHRGGPRSPVSAQIGQFF | TRBJ2-1 | few | - | TRBV11-2
TGTGCCAGCAGCGTAGAGGTAGCGGGCTTCTACGAGCAGTACTTC | CASSVEVAGFYEQYF | TRBJ2-7 | - | TRBD2 | TRBV9
TGTGCCAGCAGCCAAGGGACTAGTTCCGAGCAGTACTTC | CASSQGTSSEQYF | TRBJ2-7 | many | TRBD2 | TRBV14
TGTGCCAGCAGCTTCACTAGAACAGAGACCCAGTACTTC | CASSFTRTETQYF | TRBJ2-5 | once | - | TRBV7-3